This entry describes one T cell receptor beta chain. No antigen is known for it. Germline-derived CDR1 and CDR2 are SGHTA and FQGNSA. This CDR3 is 17 amino acids long. V lost 5 bases and J lost 4; bases outside the gene matches: 17. PCR amplification relied on 60 Vbeta primers (plus 13 Jbeta primers). This table comes from immunoSEQ multiplex PCR, and its TCRdb copy is limited to in-frame clones, with some not included. The sample has under 200,000 clones; 70% to 80% are singletons. These data are taken from a study of cytomegalovirus exposure and HLA in healthy donors. Broader study findings: Highest at DRB1 and lowest at HLA-C, TCR association rates differed among HLA loci in a later analysis.

The rearrangement joins TRBV7-2 to TRBJ2-7, with 7 positions matching TRBD2. This TCR was sampled from a woman aged 40-49 years in good health and CMV-seronegative. Sequences were obtained from PBMCs. The CDR3 region has the DNA TGTGCCAGCAGCGGGAGGGGAGCGGGAATTCTATCGTACGAGCAGTACTTC. This translates into CASSGRGAGILSYEQYF. Combining the CDR3 with reference TRBV7-2 and TRBJ2-7 gives the whole variable domain GAGVSQSPSNKVTEKGKDVELRCDPISGHTALYWYRQSLGQGLEFLIYFQGNSAPDKSGLPSDRFSAERTGGSVSTLTIQRTQQEDSAVYLCASSGRGAGILSYEQYFGPGTRLTVT.